Described below is a single TCR beta chain sequence and its context. Its antigen is not known. This sample is part of a study of blood T cells in healthy people across ages. V was pared by 8 bases and J by 6 bases, with 20 bases between. The CDR3 is made up of 14 amino acids. Russia was home to the donors, healthy Caucasian individuals aged about 6 to 90. A sample-barcoded 5' primer and a J-beta primer mix were used in a second PCR of roughly 7 to 12 cycles. One entry per CDR3 protein results from TCRdb running MiXCR on the 5' RACE reads. The table lists approximately 1.5 million distinct CDR3 sequences, 35% to 45% of them singletons. Study findings and constraints: Strongly correlated with naive T cell percentage was TCR beta diversity.

Input material: blood. V gene TRBV12-3 or TRBV12-4 combines with J gene TRBJ2-7; D may be TRBD2 (6 bases). This TCR was sampled from a woman between 18 and 30 years old in good health. CDR3 in amino acids: CASSNGGPRCEQYF. The CDR3 DNA sequence: TGTGCCAGCTCCAACGGGGGACCCAGATGCGAGCAGTACTTC.